The present entry profiles one T cell receptor (beta chain) with its context. The CDR3 spans 11 residues. V was trimmed by 4 bases and J by 7 bases, leaving 11 bases between them. Germline V gene lookup returns CDR1 GTSNPN and CDR2 SVGIG (reference sequence). Clones were read by immunoSEQ multiplex PCR, and TCRdb kept only the in-frame ones, dropping some. Here the sample spans 300,000 to 350,000 clones, roughly 90% being singletons. The data originate from a study of blood T cell repertoires in COVID-19. Across the whole study: T cells, B-cell-depleted T cells, or PBMCs provided the cDNA or gDNA that served as material.

This TCR was recovered from a woman between 18 and 29 years old with acute COVID-19. The rearrangement links TRBV30 to TRBJ2-7; maybe TRBD2 (6 bases). The sequencing input was PBMCs or T cells enriched from blood (not recorded which). CDR3 in DNA: TGTGCCTGGACCATGGGGGGTGAGCAGTACTTC. Translation gives CAWTMGGEQYF.